The 30 T cell receptor beta chains reported below all come from one sample, sequenced in a study of CD8 T cells in Susac syndrome. RNA was extracted with the RNeasy kit, and a quantity of about 0.45 to 1 ug was reverse transcribed using random hexamers. TCRdb reprocessed the immunoSEQ multiplex PCR reads with MiXCR, giving one entry per CDR3 protein. This repertoire shows some 150,000 distinct CDR3 sequences, approximately 93% found once; its top ten account for nearly 0.085%. Source material: CD4+ T cells from PBMCs. Receptors originate from a human donor in good health.

The V and J genes are TRBV29-1 and TRBJ2-2; D unresolved. Looked up from germline, CDR1 is SQVTM and CDR2 is ANQGSEA. V lost 6 bases and J 0 bases, leaving 8 bases between the germline ends. The CDR3 is 13 amino acids. The CDR3 DNA reads as TGCAGCGTCGTAACCTCGAACACCGGGGAGCTGTTTTTT. Amino acids: CSVVTSNTGELFF.

The chain couples TRBV11-1 to TRBJ1-1, with D possibly being TRBD1 (5 bases). The CDR3 sequence is 14 residues long. The V end was cut by 1 base, the J end by 6 bases, with 12 bases between. Germline-derived CDR1 and CDR2 are SGHAT and FQDESV (reference sequence). The CDR3 region is CASSLGQSRAEAFF. The DNA for the CDR3 is TGTGCCAGCAGCTTAGGGCAGAGCAGGGCTGAAGCTTTCTTT.

The table lists this clonotype with a count of one. The CDR3 bases are TGTGCCGGAGGAATGCGGGGCCGGACTGAAGCTTTCTTT. This sequence encodes CAGGMRGRTEAFF. This sequence joins TRBV30 and TRBJ1-1, with D perhaps TRBD1 (5 bases). The length of the CDR3 is 13 residues. The germline V gene has CDR1 GTSNPN and CDR2 SVGIG (reference sequence). V was cut by 8 bases and J by 5 bases, with 18 bases left in between.

This sequence joins TRBV6-2 or TRBV6-3 and TRBJ2-1; D gene unclear. V gave up 7 bases and J gave up 6 bases, with 13 bases separating them. Germline V gene sequence: CDR1 MNHEY, CDR2 SVGEGT. There are 13 residues in the CDR3. In DNA form, the CDR3 reads TGTGCCAGCAAAGAAGGGTTGGGCAATGAGCAGTTCTTC. Its protein product is CASKEGLGNEQFF.

The J gene is TRBJ1-1, the V gene TRBV4-2, with D possibly being TRBD1 (6 bases). The CDR3 has 14 amino acids. Trimming took off 4 bases at V and 1 base at J, with 10 bases between the two ends. Germline values: CDR1 LGHNA, CDR2 YNFKEQ. The DNA of the CDR3 is TGTGCCAGCAGCCCCTGGACAGCGAACACTGAAGCTTTCTTT. Its translation is CASSPWTANTEAFF.

In this sample, this clonotype turned up once. The chain employs TRBV5-1 and TRBJ2-3; TRBD2 aligns across 8 bases. This CDR3 region has 14 residues. The J segment lost 4 bases and the V segment lost 4 bases, leaving 5 bases of the junction unmatched. The germline CDR1 and CDR2 sequences are SGHRS and YFSETQ. The CDR3 nucleotides are TGCGCCAGCAGCGTGGAGCGGGAGTCAGATACGCAGTATTTT. This encodes CASSVERESDTQYF.

The rearrangement joins TRBV20-1 to TRBJ1-5; D remains unclear. Germline CDR1 reads DFQATT; CDR2 reads SNEGSKA (reference sequence). The CDR3 is made up of 13 amino acids. The V end was cut by 5 bases, the J end by 7 bases, with 15 bases between. Written as DNA, the CDR3 is TGCAGTGCTCTCGACGGGCCTGAACAGCCCCAGCATTTT. As protein: CSALDGPEQPQHF.

The sample holds one count of this clonotype. The chain has TRBV20-1 and TRBJ2-1; maybe TRBD1 (6 bases). Per the germline V gene, CDR1 is DFQATT and CDR2 is SNEGSKA (reference sequence). Trimming left V 5 bases short and J 2 bases short, with 10 bases between. The CDR3 covers 13 residues. CDR3 bases: TGCAGTGCTCCCGGGACACCCTACAATGAGCAGTTCTTC. It codes for CSAPGTPYNEQFF.

This chain uses TRBV9 with TRBJ1-1; D is unresolved. In germline, CDR1 is SGDLS, CDR2 YYNGEE. Trimming took 0 bases from V and 3 from J, leaving 6 bases between them. The CDR3 spans 13 residues. The CDR3 sequence is CASSVVSDTEAFF. The CDR3 nucleotides are TGTGCCAGCAGCGTAGTGAGTGACACTGAAGCTTTCTTT.

This chain connects TRBV27 to TRBJ2-5; 7 bases agree with TRBD1. Germline values: CDR1 MNHEY, CDR2 SMNVEV (reference sequence). V was clipped by 5 bases and J by 2 bases; unmatched bases: 5. The CDR3 is made up of 14 amino acids. DNA of the CDR3: TGTGCCAGCAGTACCCGGGACAGACAAGAGACCCAGTACTTC. Its translation: CASSTRDRQETQYF.

DNA for the CDR3: TGTGCCAGCAGCTTTTTGGGAGTGAGCACCGGGGAGCTGTTTTTT. Its protein product is CASSFLGVSTGELFF. This chain connects TRBV11-2 to TRBJ2-2; possible D gene TRBD2, 5 bases. The CDR3 totals 15 residues. Germline loops: CDR1 SGHAT, CDR2 FQNNGV. V lost 3 bases and J 4 bases, leaving 12 bases between the germline ends.

V and J are TRBV6-5 and TRBJ2-3; a weak D match, TRBD2 (6 bases). The ends were cut back, 6 bases at V and 2 bases at J, with 9 bases in the middle. CDR1 is MNHEY and CDR2 is SVGAGI in the germline V gene. The CDR3 has 13 residues. The DNA for the CDR3 is TGTGCCAGCAGGCGGGACTCCACAGATACGCAGTATTTT. Its translation: CASRRDSTDTQYF.

The rearrangement links TRBV7-9 to TRBJ2-3; D uncertain. The CDR3 sequence is 13 residues long. Trimming stripped 3 bases from V and 3 bases from J, with 7 bases between. From germline, CDR1 is SEHNR and CDR2 FQNEAQ (reference sequence). The chain's CDR3 is CASSLGWTDTQYF. The CDR3 region has the DNA TGTGCCAGCAGCTTGGGATGGACAGATACGCAGTATTTT.

This sequence joins TRBV10-3 and TRBJ2-5; no clear D gene. The CDR3 spans 13 residues. Trimming left V 6 bases short and J 2 bases short, with 10 bases between. Germline loops: CDR1 ENHRY, CDR2 SYGVKD. The CDR3 region has the DNA TGTGCCATCAGAGGACGGTCACAAGAGACCCAGTACTTC. As protein: CAIRGRSQETQYF.

The chain employs TRBV4-1 and TRBJ1-5; the D is unclear. The CDR3 runs 13 residues. The V end was cut by 4 bases, the J end by 9 bases, with 13 bases between. Looked up from germline, CDR1 is MGHRA and CDR2 is YSYEKL. The CDR3 bases are TGCGCCAGCAGCCGATCAGGTGTTAGGCCCCAGCATTTT. This translates into CASSRSGVRPQHF.

This clonotype was detected once. J is TRBJ2-7 and V is TRBV5-1; the D gene could be TRBD1 or TRBD2 (5 bases each). CDR3 size: 15 residues. Trimming took off 5 bases at V and 0 bases at J, with 15 bases between the two ends. From germline, CDR1 is SGHRS and CDR2 YFSETQ. CDR3 amino acids: CASRQAGSSSYEQYF. The CDR3 coding sequence is TGCGCCAGCAGGCAAGCAGGGAGTAGCTCCTACGAGCAGTACTTC.

V usage is TRBV7-8 and J usage is TRBJ2-1; D unresolved. This CDR3 is built from 14 residues. Trimming cost V 6 bases and J 5 bases, with 14 bases left between them. Germline values: CDR1 SGHVS, CDR2 FQNEAQ. CDR3 DNA: TGTGCCAGCAGTCCCGGTAGGGTGAACAATGAGCAGTTCTTC. This sequence encodes CASSPGRVNNEQFF.

The chain uses TRBV5-4 and TRBJ2-1; perhaps D is TRBD1 or TRBD2 (5 bases each). There are 16 residues in the CDR3. Germline V gene lookup returns CDR1 SGHNT and CDR2 YYREEE (reference sequence). The V end was cut by 4 bases, the J end by 1 base, with 15 bases between. In DNA form, the CDR3 reads TGTGCCAGCAGCAGCGGTACCGGACAATCCTACAATGAGCAGTTCTTC. Protein product: CASSSGTGQSYNEQFF.

The rearrangement links TRBV2 to TRBJ2-1; D uncertain. This CDR3 is 13 amino acids long. V was shortened by 4 bases and J by 5 bases, with 9 bases between the two germline ends. Germline loops: CDR1 SNHLY, CDR2 FYNNEI. CDR3 amino acids: CASSVALNNEQFF. DNA for the CDR3: TGTGCCAGCAGTGTTGCTCTAAACAATGAGCAGTTCTTC.

This chain uses TRBV23-1 with TRBJ2-6, with D possibly TRBD2 on 6 matching bases. TRBV23-1 is known as an ORF, though its function is uncertain. The ends were cut back, 4 bases at V and 0 bases at J, with 10 bases in the middle. CDR3 length: 16 amino acids. CDR3: CASSPPDYSGANVLTF. In DNA form, the CDR3 reads TGCGCCAGCAGTCCGCCGGACTACTCTGGGGCCAACGTCCTGACTTTC.

The chain is built from TRBV5-4 and TRBJ2-1; tentatively, D is TRBD2 (5 bases). The CDR3 consists of 15 residues. V was shortened by 5 bases and J by 7 bases, with 19 bases between the two germline ends. Germline CDR1 and CDR2: SGHNT and YYREEE (reference sequence). The DNA for the CDR3 is TGTGCCAGCAGACCTCAAGCGACACCGGGGAATGAGCAGTTCTTC. Amino acids: CASRPQATPGNEQFF. The full variable domain, rest sourced from reference TRBV5-4 and TRBJ2-1, is ETGVTQSPTHLIKTRGQQVTLRCSSQSGHNTVSWYQQALGQGPQFIFQYYREEENGRGNFPPRFSGLQFPNYSSELNVNALELDDSALYLCASRPQATPGNEQFFGPGTRLTVL.

The DNA of the CDR3 is TGTGCCAGCAGCCCGAGGGTGGGAAACGAGGCCGGGGAGCTGTTTTTT. The encoded protein is CASSPRVGNEAGELFF. This sequence joins TRBV11-1 and TRBJ2-2, with D possibly being TRBD2 (5 bases). V lost 5 bases, J lost 6 bases, and 19 bases lay in between. The germline V gene has CDR1 SGHAT and CDR2 FQDESV (reference sequence). The CDR3 is made up of 16 amino acids.

The chain couples TRBV5-1 to TRBJ2-1; 7 nucleotides line up with TRBD2. The CDR3 contains 15 residues. Trimming cost V 0 bases and J 3 bases; bases outside gene matches: 3. Germline V gene data show CDR1 as SGHRS and CDR2 as YFSETQ. CDR3 coding DNA: TGCGCCAGCAGCTTGGACAGGACTAGCTACAATGAGCAGTTCTTC. Its protein is CASSLDRTSYNEQFF.

The V and J genes are TRBV15 and TRBJ2-3, with D perhaps matching TRBD1 (6 bases). This CDR3 is built from 16 residues. Germline V gene lookup returns CDR1 LNHNV and CDR2 YYDKDF (reference sequence). The ends were cut back, 5 bases at V and 0 bases at J, with 15 bases in the middle. CDR3 loop: CATSGGVGVSTDTQYF. DNA for the CDR3: TGTGCCACCAGCGGGGGCGTGGGAGTCAGCACAGATACGCAGTATTTT.

Here the CDR3 DNA reads TGTGCCAGCAGGAGCTCTGGAAACACCATATATTTT. It yields the protein CASRSSGNTIYF. The chain links TRBV2 to TRBJ1-3; D uncertain. The V gene lost 6 bases and the J gene lost 0 bases, with 3 bases spanning the gap. Germline CDR1 SNHLY, CDR2 FYNNEI. The length of the CDR3 is 12 residues.

The V call is TRBV15, the J call TRBJ2-1; possible D gene TRBD2, 5 bases. CDR1 is LNHNV, CDR2 YYDKDF, per germline (reference sequence). The CDR3 extends over 16 amino acids. V was cut by 1 base and J by 2 bases, with 12 bases left in between. The CDR3 is CATSRGGSRPYNEQFF. The CDR3, as DNA: TGTGCCACCAGCAGAGGAGGGTCTAGGCCCTACAATGAGCAGTTCTTC.

This chain connects TRBV20-1 to TRBJ2-3; 10 bases are a match to TRBD1. Germline V gene lookup returns CDR1 DFQATT and CDR2 SNEGSKA (reference sequence). V shed 1 base and J 2 bases; nucleotides not matched to a gene: 9. This CDR3 spans 17 amino acids. CDR3 nucleotide sequence: TGCAGTGCTAGAGCCGACAGGGGGCTACCCAACACAGATACGCAGTATTTT. Amino acids: CSARADRGLPNTDTQYF.

V is TRBV6-2 or TRBV6-3 and J is TRBJ1-1; the D gene is possibly TRBD1 (6 bases). Germline CDR1 and CDR2: MNHEY and SVGEGT. This CDR3 contains 13 residues. With 4 bases removed from V and 5 bases from J, the gap between germline ends came to 11 bases. This CDR3 reads CASSSDSPTEAFF. For the CDR3, the DNA is TGTGCCAGCAGTTCGGACAGCCCGACTGAAGCTTTCTTT.

The genes are TRBV20-1 and TRBJ2-3; 7 nucleotides match TRBD2. With V trimmed by 2 bases and J by 2 bases, 4 bases remained unmatched. This CDR3 comprises 14 residues. Looked up from germline, CDR1 is DFQATT and CDR2 is SNEGSKA (reference sequence). CDR3 nucleotide sequence: TGCAGTGCTAGATCAGGGACTAACACAGATACGCAGTATTTT. Translation: CSARSGTNTDTQYF.

The CDR3 DNA is TGTGCCACCAGTGCAGTAGGGGGTACAAAGACCCAGTACTTC. It codes for CATSAVGGTKTQYF. The rearrangement uses TRBV24-1 and TRBJ2-5; tentative D call: TRBD1 (6 bases). Trimming cost V 5 bases and J 6 bases, with 15 bases left between them. Germline assignment: CDR1 KGHDR and CDR2 SFDVKD. The CDR3 runs 14 residues.